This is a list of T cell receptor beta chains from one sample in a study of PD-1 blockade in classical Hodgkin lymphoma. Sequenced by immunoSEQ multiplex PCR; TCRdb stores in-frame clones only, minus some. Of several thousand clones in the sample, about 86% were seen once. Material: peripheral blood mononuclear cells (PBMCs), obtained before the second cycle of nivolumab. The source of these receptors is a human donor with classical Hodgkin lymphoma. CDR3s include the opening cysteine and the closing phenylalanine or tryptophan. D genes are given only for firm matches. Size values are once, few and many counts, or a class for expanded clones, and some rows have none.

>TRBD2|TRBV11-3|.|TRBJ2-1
CASSLAGGVYNEQFF
TGTGCCAGCAGCTTAGCGGGAGGGGTCTACAATGAGCAGTTCTTC
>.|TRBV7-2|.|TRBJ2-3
CASSLAPSADTQYF
TGTGCCAGCAGCTTGGCACCCAGTGCAGATACGCAGTATTTT
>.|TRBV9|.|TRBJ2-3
CASSVVGGTDTQYF
TGTGCCAGCAGCGTAGTGGGGGGCACAGATACGCAGTATTTT
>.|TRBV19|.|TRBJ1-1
CASIGTPELGEAFF
TGTGCCAGTATTGGGACACCAGAGCTCGGTGAAGCTTTCTTT
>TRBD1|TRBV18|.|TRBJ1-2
CASSPLAGTGTGGYTF
TGTGCCAGCTCACCATTGGCCGGGACAGGGACTGGTGGCTACACCTTC
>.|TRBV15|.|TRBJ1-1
CATSRVTGMGTEAFF
TGTGCCACCAGCAGGGTCACAGGGATGGGGACTGAAGCTTTCTTT
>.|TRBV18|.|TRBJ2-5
CASSPPSGTSKGETQYF
TGTGCCAGCTCACCACCGTCCGGGACTTCAAAAGGGGAGACCCAGTACTTC
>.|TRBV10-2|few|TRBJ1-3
CASSDRPFSGNTIYF
TGCGCCAGCAGTGATCGGCCGTTCTCTGGAAACACCATATATTTT
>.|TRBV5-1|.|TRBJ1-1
CASSLRQSPSEAFF
TGCGCCAGCAGCTTGCGTCAGTCCCCCAGTGAAGCTTTCTTT
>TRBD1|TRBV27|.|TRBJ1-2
CASSYRQGSGYTF
TGTGCCAGCAGTTACCGACAGGGGAGCGGCTACACCTTC
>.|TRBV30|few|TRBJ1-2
CAWGRGDGYTF
TGTGCCTGGGGGAGGGGAGATGGCTACACCTTC
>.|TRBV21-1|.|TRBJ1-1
CASSKCRGSKVAEAFF
TGTGCCAGCAGCAAGTGTAGGGGATCGAAGGTCGCTGAAGCTTTCTTT
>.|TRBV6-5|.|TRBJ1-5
CASTISPRANQPQHF
TGTGCCAGCACCATTTCCCCGAGGGCCAATCAGCCCCAGCATTTT
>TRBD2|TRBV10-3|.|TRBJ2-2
CAISGTSHGTGELFF
TGTGCCATCAGTGGGACTAGCCACGGCACCGGGGAGCTGTTTTTT
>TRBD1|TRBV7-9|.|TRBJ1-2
CASSRSAGTDYGYTF
TGTGCCAGCAGCCGATCCGCCGGGACAGACTATGGCTACACCTTC